These 30 T cell receptor beta chains were all obtained from the same sample, sequenced in a study of T cell repertoires and HLA-DP antigens. Clones were sequenced by immunoSEQ multiplex PCR, and TCRdb holds only the in-frame ones, with some missing. The sample lists over 1,500 clones, 65% to 80% occurring once. CD4+ cells expanded for more than 13 days were restimulated 24 h with allogeneic-DPB1 HeLa cells. Retrovirally transduced HeLa cells with HLA-DPA1/DPB1, HLA-DM, invariant chain and CD80 served as stimulators. The sample was CD137- CD4+ T cells from cultured PBMCs. The source is a man over 45 in good health and CMV-seronegative.

CDR3 coding DNA: TGTGCCAGCAGTTATCCGGAAGGGGTTAATGAAAAACTGTTTTTT. This translates into CASSYPEGVNEKLFF. The V gene is TRBV6-9, the J gene TRBJ1-4, with D perhaps matching TRBD1 (5 bases). The germline V gene has CDR1 MNHGY and CDR2 SVAAGI. V was cut by 2 bases and J by 4 bases, with 11 bases left in between. CDR3 length equals 15 residues.

This rearrangement joins TRBV5-5 to TRBJ1-1; a possible D gene is TRBD1 (6 bases). Looked up from germline, CDR1 is SGHKS and CDR2 is YYEKEE (reference sequence). V dropped 4 bases and J dropped 5 bases, with 15 bases sitting between them. The CDR3 runs 14 residues. The CDR3 protein is CASSLLKGGTEAFF. For the CDR3, the DNA is TGTGCCAGCAGCCTCCTGAAGGGGGGTACTGAAGCTTTCTTT.

This chain uses TRBV7-2 with TRBJ1-1; 10 nucleotides align to TRBD1. The V and J ends lost 4 bases and 4 bases, in that order; junction bases with no gene match: 9. The CDR3 is 16 residues long. The germline V gene encodes CDR1 SGHTA and CDR2 FQGNSA. The CDR3, as DNA: TGTGCCAGCAGCTCAAAAAGGACAGGGGGGAGCACTGAAGCTTTCTTT. The encoded protein is CASSSKRTGGSTEAFF.

The chain couples TRBV30 to TRBJ2-5; unclear D gene. Germline V gene lookup returns CDR1 GTSNPN and CDR2 SVGIG (reference sequence). This CDR3 comprises 13 residues. Trimming took 2 bases from V and 4 from J, leaving 11 bases between them. CDR3 protein: CAWSRAGVETQYF. The CDR3 bases are TGTGCCTGGAGTAGGGCAGGAGTAGAGACCCAGTACTTC.

The chain has TRBV28 and TRBJ2-7, with 12 bases identical to TRBD2. The J segment lost 2 bases and the V segment lost 4 bases, leaving 9 bases of the junction unmatched. Germline loops: CDR1 MDHEN, CDR2 SYDVKM. CDR3 length: 17 residues. The CDR3 sequence is CASSSKTSGRSPYEQYF. The DNA of the CDR3 is TGTGCCAGCAGTTCGAAAACTAGCGGGAGGAGTCCCTACGAGCAGTACTTC.

The genes are TRBV5-1 and TRBJ2-1; 8 bases line up with TRBD2. Germline CDR1 and CDR2: SGHRS and YFSETQ. This CDR3 spans 15 amino acids. V dropped 2 bases and J dropped 6; count of bases not matched to a gene: 7. The chain's CDR3 is CASSLSGGPINEQFF. The DNA for the CDR3 is TGCGCCAGCAGCTTATCGGGAGGGCCAATCAATGAGCAGTTCTTC. Looking up the rest from reference TRBV5-1 and TRBJ2-1 gives the full variable domain: KAGVTQTPRYLIKTRGQQVTLSCSPISGHRSVSWYQQTPGQGLQFLFEYFSETQRNKGNFPGRFSGRQFSNSRSEMNVSTLELGDSALYLCASSLSGGPINEQFFGPGTRLTVL.

This clone has more than one count but fewer than ten. The chain recombines TRBV19 with TRBJ1-3; 8 bases are a match to TRBD1. The CDR3 length is 16 residues. V trimming: 6 bases; J trimming: 4 bases; junction bases outside the gene matches: 11. Germline V CDR1 and CDR2: LNHDA, SQIVND (reference sequence). The CDR3 sequence: CASSPAGGFWGNTIYF. In DNA form, the CDR3 reads TGTGCCAGTAGCCCAGCAGGGGGCTTCTGGGGAAACACCATATATTTT. Full variable domain (missing parts from reference TRBV19 and TRBJ1-3): DGGITQSPKYLFRKEGQNVTLSCEQNLNHDAMYWYRQDPGQGLRLIYYSQIVNDFQKGDIAEGYSVSREKKESFPLTVTSAQKNPTAFYLCASSPAGGFWGNTIYFGEGSWLTVV.

This chain joins TRBV11-1 and TRBJ2-7; D is possibly TRBD2 (5 bases). CDR1 and CDR2 from the germline V gene are SGHAT and FQDESV (reference sequence). Trimming cost V 1 base and J 3 bases, with 13 bases left between them. The CDR3 consists of 15 residues. The CDR3 coding sequence is TGTGCCAGCAGCTTAGGTGAGGCGGGCGGCTACGAGCAGTACTTC. It specifies CASSLGEAGGYEQYF.

By share, this clone ranks as medium-sized. The CDR3 reads CASRRQGTEAFF. CDR3 in DNA: TGTGCCAGCAGAAGACAGGGCACTGAAGCTTTCTTT. The chain recombines TRBV7-2 with TRBJ1-1, with 7 nucleotides matching TRBD1. The germline V gene has CDR1 SGHTA and CDR2 FQGNSA. CDR3 size: 12 residues. V dropped 6 bases and J dropped 4; count of bases not matched to a gene: 2.

The chain uses TRBV18 and TRBJ2-7; 7 nucleotides align to TRBD2. Germline CDR1 and CDR2: KGHSH and LQKENI. The ends lost 2 bases at V and 2 bases at J; junction bases unmatched: 6. This CDR3 contains 15 residues. CDR3: CASSPTGRTAYEQYF. CDR3 nucleotides: TGTGCCAGCTCACCAACCGGGAGGACGGCCTACGAGCAGTACTTC.

This chain joins TRBV7-9 and TRBJ2-7; tentative D call: TRBD1 (5 bases). Trimming pared 0 bases from V and 2 bases from J, leaving 17 bases between. Looked up from germline, CDR1 is SEHNR and CDR2 is FQNEAQ (reference sequence). The CDR3 has 17 residues. CDR3 in amino acids: CASSLAHLRQTAYEQYF. In DNA form, the CDR3 reads TGTGCCAGCAGCTTAGCCCACTTACGTCAGACAGCCTACGAGCAGTACTTC.

The chain couples TRBV7-9 to TRBJ1-4; 9 nucleotides line up with TRBD1. CDR1 is SEHNR and CDR2 is FQNEAQ in the germline V gene (reference sequence). V was pared by 4 bases and J by 5 bases, with 5 bases of the junction left unmatched. The length of the CDR3 is 15 residues. CDR3 coding DNA: TGTGCCAGCAGCTCCACAGGGGGCGCAAATGAAAAACTGTTTTTT. Residues: CASSSTGGANEKLFF.

The rearrangement joins TRBV6-1 to TRBJ2-5; TRBD2 aligns across 10 bases. This CDR3 is 15 amino acids long. V gave up 5 bases and J gave up 0 bases; unmatched junction bases: 3. The germline gives CDR1 MNHNS, CDR2 SASEGT. The CDR3 spells CASSRTSGDQETQYF. CDR3 bases: TGTGCCAGCAGTCGGACTAGCGGTGACCAAGAGACCCAGTACTTC.

This clone was observed a handful of times. The J gene is TRBJ1-1, the V gene TRBV28, with D tentatively TRBD1 (6 bases). The CDR3 is 15 amino acids. Between the trimmed V and J ends, which lost 7 bases and 1 base, there was a span of 16 bases. Germline V gene data show CDR1 as MDHEN and CDR2 as SYDVKM. The CDR3 loop reads CASKIQGPRNTEAFF. The CDR3 bases are TGTGCCAGCAAGATACAGGGCCCAAGGAACACTGAAGCTTTCTTT.

The table lists this clone with a count of one. The CDR3 nucleotides read TGTGCCAGCAGTGCCACAGGGGCTGGGAACACTGAAGCTTTCTTT. Translation: CASSATGAGNTEAFF. The chain carries TRBV6-1 and TRBJ1-1, with TRBD1 matching 7 bases. Germline V gene data show CDR1 as MNHNS and CDR2 as SASEGT. The ends lost 4 bases at V and 1 base at J; junction bases unmatched: 6. CDR3 size: 15 residues.

The chain uses TRBV5-1 and TRBJ2-1; 8 bases agree with TRBD2. V shed 0 bases and J 9 bases; nucleotides not matched to a gene: 8. The CDR3 length is 15 residues. The germline gives CDR1 SGHRS, CDR2 YFSETQ. The CDR3 nucleotides are TGCGCCAGCAGCTTGGCACTAGCCGGGGGGGTTGAGCAGTTCTTC. Translating gives CASSLALAGGVEQFF. The variable domain in full, with the rest retrieved from reference TRBV5-1 and TRBJ2-1, is KAGVTQTPRYLIKTRGQQVTLSCSPISGHRSVSWYQQTPGQGLQFLFEYFSETQRNKGNFPGRFSGRQFSNSRSEMNVSTLELGDSALYLCASSLALAGGVEQFFGPGTRLTVL.

This clone has a handful of counts. The chain couples TRBV2 to TRBJ2-1; 15 bases fit TRBD2. CDR3 length equals 17 residues. J was trimmed by 9 bases and V by 6 bases; bases with no gene match: 12. Germline CDR1 reads SNHLY; CDR2 reads FYNNEI. This chain's CDR3 is CASRAGLAGGTLSEQFF. DNA of the CDR3: TGTGCCAGCAGGGCAGGACTAGCGGGGGGGACGTTGAGTGAGCAGTTCTTC.

V gene TRBV5-8 combines with J gene TRBJ2-7; D perhaps matches TRBD1 (6 bases). The CDR3 is made up of 13 amino acids. Trimming stripped 4 bases from V and 2 bases from J, with 10 bases between. Germline V lookup: CDR1 SGHTS, CDR2 YDEGEE. CDR3 protein: CASSQTGAYEQYF. DNA for the CDR3: TGTGCCAGCAGCCAGACAGGAGCCTACGAGCAGTACTTC.

The CDR3 is CASRPPSGAGGLYEQYF. CDR3 DNA: TGTGCCAGCAGGCCTCCCTCTGGAGCGGGGGGTTTATACGAGCAGTACTTC. The rearrangement links TRBV28 to TRBJ2-7, with TRBD2 matching 9 bases. V lost 6 bases to trimming and J lost 4 bases; unmatched junction nucleotides: 16. The CDR3 is 17 amino acids. Germline CDR1 is MDHEN and CDR2 is SYDVKM.

This sequence joins TRBV2 and TRBJ2-1; D may be TRBD1 (5 bases). Per germline, CDR1 SNHLY and CDR2 FYNNEI. With 4 bases removed from V and 9 bases from J, the gap between germline ends came to 10 bases. The CDR3 sequence is 12 residues long. The CDR3 sequence is CASSAQGSEQFF. The DNA for the CDR3 is TGTGCCAGCAGTGCCCAGGGAAGTGAGCAGTTCTTC.

This clone was observed once. The V call is TRBV27, the J call TRBJ2-3; 8 positions agree with TRBD2. The V segment lost 5 bases and the J segment 4 bases; nucleotides outside the gene matches: 5. CDR3 length: 14 residues. Germline V gene lookup returns CDR1 MNHEY and CDR2 SMNVEV (reference sequence). Written as DNA, the CDR3 is TGTGCCAGCAGTCTGGCGGGGGGCCCAGATACGCAGTATTTT. This sequence encodes CASSLAGGPDTQYF.

The J gene is TRBJ2-7, the V gene TRBV5-6, with 7 bases lining up with TRBD1. V lost 4 bases, J lost 2 bases, and 6 bases stayed unmatched. The CDR3 runs to 14 residues. In germline, CDR1 is SGHDT, CDR2 YYEEEE. CDR3 in amino acids: CASSPQGNPYEQYF. The CDR3 DNA is TGTGCCAGCAGCCCACAGGGGAACCCCTACGAGCAGTACTTC.

The genes are TRBV6-6 and TRBJ1-1, with no clear D. CDR1 MNHNY and CDR2 SVGAGI come from the germline V gene (reference sequence). V dropped 8 bases and J dropped 4 bases, with 11 bases sitting between them. CDR3 length: 12 residues. CDR3 amino acids: CASREGSTEAFF. DNA for the CDR3: TGTGCCAGCCGGGAGGGCTCCACTGAAGCTTTCTTT.

The chain recombines TRBV7-6 with TRBJ2-5, with D hard to call. From germline, CDR1 is SGHVS and CDR2 FNYEAQ. The CDR3 has 15 amino acids. The germline V and J ends were trimmed by 2 bases and 1 base, with 11 bases remaining between them. CDR3 DNA sequence: TGTGCCAGCAGCTTACGAGAAAACAGCCAAGAGACCCAGTACTTC. Translation: CASSLRENSQETQYF. The whole variable domain, filled in from reference TRBV7-6 and TRBJ2-5, reads GAGVSQSPRYKVTKRGQDVALRCDPISGHVSLYWYRQALGQGPEFLTYFNYEAQQDKSGLPNDRFSAERPEGSISTLTIQRTEQRDSAMYRCASSLRENSQETQYFGPGTRLLVL.

V and J are TRBV4-3 and TRBJ2-7; tentatively, D is TRBD1 or TRBD2 (5 bases each). V lost 0 bases to trimming and J lost 0 bases, with 12 bases between them. Looked up from germline, CDR1 is LGHNA and CDR2 is YSLEER. This CDR3 region has 16 residues. The DNA of the CDR3 is TGCGCCAGCAGCCAAGATCTCTCAGGGAGCTCCTACGAGCAGTACTTC. Residues: CASSQDLSGSSYEQYF.

V usage is TRBV4-1 and J usage is TRBJ2-1; 7 positions agree with TRBD2. Germline trimming cut 4 bases from V and 0 bases from J; bases unmatched to any gene: 12. The length of the CDR3 is 18 residues. Germline V CDR1 and CDR2: MGHRA, YSYEKL. Here the CDR3 reads CASSPRPLSGPSYNEQFF. DNA of the CDR3: TGCGCCAGCAGCCCGAGACCTCTTAGCGGGCCCTCCTACAATGAGCAGTTCTTC.

The gene calls are TRBV7-6 and TRBJ2-5, with unresolved D. This CDR3 region has 13 residues. V was cut by 5 bases and J by 7 bases, with 14 bases left in between. Per the germline V gene, CDR1 is SGHVS and CDR2 is FNYEAQ. The CDR3 here is CASSQGPTGTQYF. CDR3 coding DNA: TGTGCCAGCAGCCAAGGGCCGACGGGGACCCAGTACTTC.

The chain links TRBV2 to TRBJ2-1; D is uncertain. This CDR3 spans 14 amino acids. Germline CDR1 is SNHLY and CDR2 is FYNNEI. Between the trimmed V and J ends, which lost 5 bases and 8 bases, there was a span of 16 bases. For the CDR3, the DNA is TGTGCCAGCAGTCGCTCCCCGGGTCGGGATGAGCAGTTCTTC. It codes for CASSRSPGRDEQFF.

The genes are TRBV11-2 and TRBJ1-1, with unresolved D. Trimming removed 5 bases at V and 1 base at J, with 14 bases between. Per the germline V gene, CDR1 is SGHAT and CDR2 is FQNNGV. The CDR3 length is 15 residues. The CDR3 loop is CASSQRWLGNTEAFF. The CDR3 bases are TGTGCCAGCAGCCAGAGGTGGCTTGGGAACACTGAAGCTTTCTTT.

This chain joins TRBV19 and TRBJ1-1, with 12 bases lining up with TRBD1. Germline loops: CDR1 LNHDA, CDR2 SQIVND (reference sequence). J was trimmed by 1 base and V by 7 bases; bases with no gene match: 10. This CDR3 comprises 17 residues. The CDR3 DNA follows: TGTGCCAGTACGGCCAGGGACAGGGGGCGCCGGAACACTGAAGCTTTCTTT. Its protein product is CASTARDRGRRNTEAFF.